This T cell receptor (beta chain) came from a study of T-cell reconstitution after alpha-beta-depleted transplantation in children. Preparation of the TCRbeta library was carried out with unique molecular identifiers. TCRdb redid the calling of the PCR reads with MiXCR, one entry per CDR3 protein. This sample carries hundreds of thousands of distinct CDR3 sequences, 10% to 15% of them seen once, and the ten largest clones take around 2.2%. This clonotype was detected only a few times. The sequenced sample was PBMCs, mostly from graft donor cells, obtained 360 days after TCRalphabeta/CD19-depleted stem cell transplant. This clonotype was obtained from a male patient aged 10 to 17 who had a stem cell transplant for acute myeloid leukemia, so the T cells may come from the graft donor.

The CDR3 DNA follows: TGTGCCAGCAGCTCCGATACCCCAGGGGTAATCGGGAGGGCTTTAGAGACCCAGTACTTC. Its translation: CASSSDTPGVIGRALETQYF. J is TRBJ2-5 and V is TRBV7-6; TRBD2 agrees at 8 bases. Per the germline V gene, CDR1 is SGHVS and CDR2 is FNYEAQ. With 4 bases clipped from V and 4 bases from J, the junction kept 23 bases outside the gene matches. The length of the CDR3 is 20 residues.